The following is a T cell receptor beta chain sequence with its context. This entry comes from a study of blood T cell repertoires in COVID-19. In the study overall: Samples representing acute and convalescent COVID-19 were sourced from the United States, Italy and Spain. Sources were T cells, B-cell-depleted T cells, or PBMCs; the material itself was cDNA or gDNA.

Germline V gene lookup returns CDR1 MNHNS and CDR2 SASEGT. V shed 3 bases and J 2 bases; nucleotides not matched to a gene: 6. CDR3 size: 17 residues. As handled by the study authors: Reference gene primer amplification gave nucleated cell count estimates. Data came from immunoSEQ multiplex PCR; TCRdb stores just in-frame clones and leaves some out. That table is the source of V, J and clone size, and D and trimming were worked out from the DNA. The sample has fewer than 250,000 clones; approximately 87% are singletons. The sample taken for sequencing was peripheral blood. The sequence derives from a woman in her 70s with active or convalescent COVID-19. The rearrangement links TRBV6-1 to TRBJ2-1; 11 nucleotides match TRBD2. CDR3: CASSDLTSGVAYNEQFF. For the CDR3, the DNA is TGTGCCAGCAGTGACTTGACTAGCGGGGTCGCCTACAATGAGCAGTTCTTC.